Included here is one T cell receptor (beta chain) sequence, with context. Its antigen is not identified. This specimen comes from a study of tumor-infiltrating lymphocytes in primary liver carcinoma. Study information: Both sexes were represented among patients, who were 30 to 69 years old.

The source material, 20-30 mg of unsorted bulk tissue, was used to co-extract RNA and DNA. From approximately 450 ng total RNA, TCR beta cDNA was generated with a primer in the constant region. What produced the TCR beta libraries was three nested multiplex PCR rounds using slightly modified ARM-PCR. TCRdb reanalysed the multiplex PCR reads using MiXCR and keeps one entry per CDR3 protein. The repertoire consists of some 120,000 distinct CDR3 sequences, with 55% to 65% occurring once and the leading ten covering 7% to 10%. Study observations and caveats: Only about 7-25% of top clones were detected in each of the five tumor regions.

Material: liver tumor tissue from sampling region 1. Subset reported: tumor region T1, superior pole. This receptor was identified in a woman aged 60-75 years with primary liver carcinoma and hepatitis B virus infection.

CDR3 coding DNA: TGTGCCAGCAGCTCTTCCTCAACTAATGAAAAACTGTTTTTT. Translation gives CASSSSSTNEKLFF. The V call is TRBV7-8, the J call TRBJ1-4; D not resolved. Trimming cost V 4 bases and J 0 bases, with 6 bases left between them. CDR1 is SGHVS, CDR2 FQNEAQ, per germline. The CDR3 covers 14 residues.